Listed below are T cell receptor beta chains from one sample, sequenced in a study of shared clonotypes between healthy human individuals. Repertoires were generated with immunoSEQ multiplex PCR, while TCRdb's copy carries only in-frame clones and drops some. The data contain 640,000 or so clones, roughly 78% of them singletons. The sequenced material came from memory CD4+ T cells sorted from blood. The receptors come from a woman aged 25 to 39 in good health. CDR3s include the opening cysteine and the closing phenylalanine or tryptophan. D genes are given only for firm matches. Clone size appears in some rows only: once, few, many, or a class for an expanded clone.

cdr3_length: 15; v_call: TRBV6-5; j_call: TRBJ2-1; d_call: TRBD2; clone_size: .; cdr3_nt: TGTGCCAGCAGAAAGCGGGAGGGCCTCGGCAATGAGCAGTTCTTC; cdr3_aa: CASRKREGLGNEQFF
cdr3_length: 13; v_call: TRBV30; j_call: TRBJ2-5; d_call: .; clone_size: .; cdr3_nt: TGTGCCTGGAGTGAGGGGAATGCAGAGACCCAGTACTTC; cdr3_aa: CAWSEGNAETQYF
cdr3_length: 17; v_call: TRBV7-6; j_call: TRBJ2-4; d_call: .; clone_size: .; cdr3_nt: TGTGCCAGCAGCCCGACCCAGGCCACCGCCCGCCAAAACATTCAGTACTTC; cdr3_aa: CASSPTQATARQNIQYF
cdr3_length: 13; v_call: TRBV10-2; j_call: TRBJ2-7; d_call: .; clone_size: .; cdr3_nt: TGCGCCAGCGGTTCTGGCTCCATCTACGAGCAGTACTTC; cdr3_aa: CASGSGSIYEQYF
cdr3_length: 12; v_call: TRBV7-9; j_call: TRBJ1-4; d_call: .; clone_size: once; cdr3_nt: TGTGCCAGCAGCTTAGTTAATGAAAAACTGTTTTTT; cdr3_aa: CASSLVNEKLFF
cdr3_length: 15; v_call: TRBV5-4; j_call: TRBJ1-4; d_call: .; clone_size: .; cdr3_nt: TGTGCCAGCAGCTTGGAGACAGGTTCGGGTGAAAAACTGTTTTTT; cdr3_aa: CASSLETGSGEKLFF
cdr3_length: 17; v_call: TRBV10-1; j_call: TRBJ2-7; d_call: .; clone_size: .; cdr3_nt: TGCGCCAGCAGGCAATTGGGCACCGCGGTTGGGGAGTACGAGCAGTACTTC; cdr3_aa: CASRQLGTAVGEYEQYF
cdr3_length: 15; v_call: TRBV7-2; j_call: TRBJ2-3; d_call: TRBD1; clone_size: .; cdr3_nt: TGTGCCAGCAGCTACCGACAGGGGGCCCCAGATACGCAGTATTTT; cdr3_aa: CASSYRQGAPDTQYF
cdr3_length: 15; v_call: TRBV9; j_call: TRBJ2-7; d_call: .; clone_size: .; cdr3_nt: TGTGCCAGCAGCCCGGGGACAGGGGCTAGCGGGAATAAGTACTTC; cdr3_aa: CASSPGTGASGNKYF
cdr3_length: 16; v_call: TRBV7-8; j_call: TRBJ1-1; d_call: TRBD1; clone_size: .; cdr3_nt: TGTGCCAGCAGCCCAAATTTCGGGACAGGGGCCTTTGAAGCTTTCTTT; cdr3_aa: CASSPNFGTGAFEAFF
cdr3_length: 17; v_call: TRBV28; j_call: TRBJ2-3; d_call: TRBD2; clone_size: .; cdr3_nt: TGTGCCAGCAGTCTCCGTCCTAGCGGGCCGGGCACAGATACGCAGTATTTT; cdr3_aa: CASSLRPSGPGTDTQYF
cdr3_length: 11; v_call: TRBV20-1; j_call: TRBJ1-5; d_call: .; clone_size: once; cdr3_nt: TGCAGTGCCCAGAGCGGTTCGCCCCAGCATTTT; cdr3_aa: CSAQSGSPQHF
cdr3_length: 15; v_call: TRBV2; j_call: TRBJ2-3; d_call: .; clone_size: .; cdr3_nt: TGTGCCAGCAGTGGCCGGCGGAGTAGCACAGATACGCAGTATTTT; cdr3_aa: CASSGRRSSTDTQYF
cdr3_length: 15; v_call: TRBV5-1; j_call: TRBJ2-1; d_call: .; clone_size: once; cdr3_nt: TGCGCCAGCAGCTTGACACGGGCCTCCTACAATGAGCAGTTCTTC; cdr3_aa: CASSLTRASYNEQFF
cdr3_length: 14; v_call: TRBV18; j_call: TRBJ1-5; d_call: .; clone_size: .; cdr3_nt: TGTGCCAGCTCACCTGTAGGGTCGAATCAGCCCCAGCATTTT; cdr3_aa: CASSPVGSNQPQHF